The clone carrying this T cell receptor beta chain was observed a few times. Its antigen is not identified. TCRdb fed the 5' RACE reads into MiXCR, producing one record per CDR3 protein. The sample contains about 360,000 distinct CDR3 sequences, 13% of which appear only once. The entry originates in a study of T-cell memory formation after mild COVID-19. General study findings and limits: The CD4+ clones that contracted clustered mainly within CM and EM, and the CD8+ clones concentrated in EMRA. Clones contracting over day 15 to 85 were CD4/CD8 balanced, with later expanders leaning CD4+. Whether day 37 second-wave clones are SARS-CoV-2-specific was not confirmed. Pre-infection memory already had some responding clones, implying cross-reactive memory joined.

Germline assignment: CDR1 MDHEN and CDR2 SYDVKM. V was shortened by 5 bases and J by 0 bases, with 18 bases between the two germline ends. The CDR3 is 17 amino acids. This chain joins TRBV28 and TRBJ2-3, with D maybe TRBD1 (6 bases). Sequencing was performed on PBMCs or a T cell subset sorted from them (not recorded which). This sequence originates from a man aged 18 to 30 who had mild COVID-19 (a few samples of this study predate the infection). Cell type and time point are not known. In DNA form, the CDR3 reads TGTGCCAGCAGTAGAGTCCTCAGGGGATCTAGCACAGATACGCAGTATTTT. Translation gives CASSRVLRGSSTDTQYF.